The 5 T cell receptor beta chains presented below share a single source sample, sequenced in a study of identical twins. In TCRdb, the 5' RACE reads were re-called with MiXCR into one record per CDR3 protein. The sample carries 650,000 to 800,000 distinct CDR3 sequences, 8% to 9% recorded once. This sample was shared with a second study, whose subject was yellow fever vaccine responses in identical twins.

The sequencing input was PBMCs. Receptors were obtained from a young woman in good health.

The rearrangement uses TRBV3-1 and TRBJ2-5, with 7 bases matching TRBD1. The germline V gene has CDR1 LGHDT and CDR2 YNNKEL (reference sequence). The CDR3 length is 14 residues. J gave up 5 bases and V 0 bases, and 3 bases lay outside the gene matches. The CDR3 loop is CASSQELQGETQYF. CDR3 coding DNA: TGTGCCAGCAGCCAAGAGTTACAGGGGGAGACCCAGTACTTC.

The table lists this clonotype with many counts. The chain links TRBV28 to TRBJ2-2, with D maybe TRBD1 (6 bases). The germline gives CDR1 MDHEN, CDR2 SYDVKM. Trimming removed 4 bases at V and 2 bases at J, with 8 bases between. This CDR3 has 14 residues. Here the CDR3 reads CASSWGHNTGELFF. CDR3 sequence (DNA): TGTGCCAGCAGTTGGGGACACAACACCGGGGAGCTGTTTTTT.

This clonotype was seen only a few times. The chain links TRBV27 to TRBJ2-7, with 10 positions matching TRBD1. Germline V lookup: CDR1 MNHEY, CDR2 SMNVEV (reference sequence). This CDR3 has 17 residues. Germline trimming cut 4 bases from V and 4 bases from J; bases unmatched to any gene: 13. In DNA form, the CDR3 reads TGTGCCAGCAGTTCCTTAGTGACAGGGGGCGTTATTTACGAGCAGTACTTC. Translation: CASSSLVTGGVIYEQYF.

The CDR3 region has the DNA TGCAGTGCTAGAGATTTTTTAGGACACCCGTTAAAGGATGAGCAGTTCTTC. Protein sequence: CSARDFLGHPLKDEQFF. J is TRBJ2-1 and V is TRBV20-1; possible D gene TRBD1, 5 bases. This CDR3 spans 17 amino acids. Germline assignment: CDR1 DFQATT and CDR2 SNEGSKA (reference sequence). Trimming shortened V by 0 bases and J by 8 bases, and 23 bases separated the two germline ends.

This clonotype has a handful of counts. The chain links TRBV7-3 to TRBJ2-5; D gene unclear. The germline V and J ends were trimmed by 1 base and 5 bases, with 17 bases remaining between them. This CDR3 contains 16 residues. The V gene's germline CDR1 is SGHTA and CDR2 FQGTGA. The CDR3 sequence is CASSLICRVNWETQYF. The CDR3 DNA is TGTGCCAGCAGCTTAATTTGTAGAGTTAATTGGGAGACCCAGTACTTC.